The clone carrying this T cell receptor (beta chain) appeared a few times. As yet, its antigen is unknown. This sample is part of a study of human T cells and chemical hapten exposure. On the study more broadly: Once 0.01% DPC had been applied to the upper back by patch test, readings were taken at 6 days. General observations from the study: TCRs above 1 in 1000 frequency stayed constant with DPC sensitization.

Regarding time point: pre-sensitization, week 0. Specified treatment: therapeutic diphenylcyclopropenone sensitization with weekly scalp DPC. At every patch-test visit, blood was drawn before the patch test was applied. Library preparation tagged each individual cDNA molecule with a unique molecular identifier. TCRdb processed the RACE reads anew with MiXCR; each CDR3 protein has one entry. This table has approximately 100,000 distinct CDR3 sequences, 9% to 15% appearing once. Sequencing used whole blood, obtained in connection with sensitization to the hapten diphenylcyclopropenone (DPC). This TCR was recovered from a woman aged 45-60 years with alopecia areata. Some clones in this sample may be carry-over from other donors' samples.

Here the CDR3 reads CASSPDRGHGYTF. DNA of the CDR3: TGTGCCAGCAGCCCGGACAGGGGGCATGGCTACACCTTC. The rearrangement links TRBV11-2 to TRBJ1-2; 11 nucleotides agree with TRBD1. The germline V gene encodes CDR1 SGHAT and CDR2 FQNNGV. V trimming: 5 bases; J trimming: 6 bases; junction bases outside the gene matches: 2. This CDR3 region has 13 residues.